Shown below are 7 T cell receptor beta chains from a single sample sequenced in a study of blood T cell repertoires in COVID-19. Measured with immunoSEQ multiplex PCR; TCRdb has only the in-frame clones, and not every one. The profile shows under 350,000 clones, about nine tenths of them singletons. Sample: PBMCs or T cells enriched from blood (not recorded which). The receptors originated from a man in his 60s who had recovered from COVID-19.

The CDR3 loop reads CASSLTGDSGNTIYF. In nucleotides, the CDR3 is TGTGCCAGCAGCCTTACAGGGGACTCTGGAAACACCATATATTTT. V is TRBV12-1 and J is TRBJ1-3; the DNA was not compared with TRBD1, the D call given in the table. TRBV12-1 is a pseudogene locus. The CDR3 extends over 15 amino acids.

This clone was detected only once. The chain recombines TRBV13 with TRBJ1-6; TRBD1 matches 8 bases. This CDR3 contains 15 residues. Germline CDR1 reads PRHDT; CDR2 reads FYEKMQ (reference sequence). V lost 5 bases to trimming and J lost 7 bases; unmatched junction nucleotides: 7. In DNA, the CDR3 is TGTGCCAGCAGCATCGACAGGGGAGGAAATTCACCCCTCCACTTT. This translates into CASSIDRGGNSPLHF.

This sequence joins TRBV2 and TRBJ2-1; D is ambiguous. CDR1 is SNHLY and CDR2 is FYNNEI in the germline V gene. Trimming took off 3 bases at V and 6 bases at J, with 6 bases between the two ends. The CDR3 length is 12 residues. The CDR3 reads CASSDRGNEQFF. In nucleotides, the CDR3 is TGTGCCAGCAGTGATCGAGGCAATGAGCAGTTCTTC.

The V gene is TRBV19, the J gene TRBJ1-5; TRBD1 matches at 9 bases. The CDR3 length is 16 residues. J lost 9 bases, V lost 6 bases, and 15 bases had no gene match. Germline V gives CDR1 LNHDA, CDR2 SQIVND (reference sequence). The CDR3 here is CASRLRGTGTIMPQHF. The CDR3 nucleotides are TGTGCCAGTAGGCTTCGTGGGACAGGGACAATCATGCCCCAGCATTTT.

The CDR3 region is CASSFSGGTPYEQYF. The CDR3, as DNA: TGTGCCAGCAGTTTTAGTGGGGGCACCCCCTACGAGCAGTACTTC. The chain recombines TRBV27 with TRBJ2-7; D possibly corresponds to TRBD1 (6 bases). V shed 3 bases and J shed 2 bases, with 14 bases lying between them. This CDR3 is built from 15 residues. CDR1 and CDR2 from the germline V gene are MNHEY and SMNVEV (reference sequence).

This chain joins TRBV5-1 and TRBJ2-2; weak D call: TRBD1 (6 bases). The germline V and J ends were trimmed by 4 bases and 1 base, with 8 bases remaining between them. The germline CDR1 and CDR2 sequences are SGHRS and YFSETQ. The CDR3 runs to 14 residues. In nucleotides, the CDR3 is TGCGCCAGCAGCGCGGACAGGAACACCGGGGAGCTGTTTTTT. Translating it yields CASSADRNTGELFF.

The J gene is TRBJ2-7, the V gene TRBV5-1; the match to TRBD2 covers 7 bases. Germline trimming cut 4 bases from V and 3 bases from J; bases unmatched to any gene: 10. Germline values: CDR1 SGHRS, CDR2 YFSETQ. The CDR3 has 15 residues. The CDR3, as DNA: TGCGCCAGCAGCAAGCGGGGAAAACTAGGCTACGAGCAGTACTTC. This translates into CASSKRGKLGYEQYF.